This TCR beta chain was sequenced during a study of chemoradiotherapy in HPV16-positive cancers. Study information: Candidate HPV-specific T-cell clones and common TCR motifs came from functional assays in a couple of HPV16-positive patients. General study findings and limits: In HPV16-positive patients, HPV-responsive T-cell expansion tracked better recurrence-free survival. Functional assays defining HPV-specific T cells used only a couple of HPV16-positive patients. Non-HPV-specific T cells did not expand in tumors during treatment, whereas candidate HPV-specific clones and E7-related motifs did.

Worth noting for this clone: The target antigen is unknown.

After removal of 1 base from V and 6 bases from J, the junction contained 6 bases not matched to a gene. The CDR3 runs to 15 residues. Germline CDR1 reads SNHLY; CDR2 reads FYNNEI. The repertoire was sequenced with immunoSEQ multiplex PCR; TCRdb's copy has only in-frame clones and lacks some. The repertoire includes 13,000 to 15,000 clones, 55% to 75% of them detected once, and roughly 19% sits in the top ten. This TCR came from a human donor with HPV-associated anogenital cancer. Sampling was conducted from a patient who underwent chemoradiotherapy. This chain links TRBV2 with TRBJ2-7; 10 nucleotides match TRBD2. CDR3 DNA: TGTGCCAGCAGTGAAGGAGCGGGGGGGCAAGGCGAGCAGTACTTC. This translates into CASSEGAGGQGEQYF.